The clone carrying this T cell receptor (beta chain) was counted between two and nine times. The antigen is not known. The data were taken from a study of beta chain features in type 1 diabetes. The study's findings and limits: PCR might favor shorter templates, equally in patients and controls. Moderately but significantly shorter TCRB CDR3s were found in Type 1 diabetes patients in all four CD4+ subsets.

The authors took one heparinised blood draw, averaging about 116 mL, from each donor. Sorted CD4+ subsets: naive, central memory, regulatory, stem cell-like memory (CD45RO/CCR7/CD25/CD127/CD95/CD27 panel). Isolated RNA was reverse transcribed in full, so expressed TCRB transcripts were sequenced. Produced via immunoSEQ multiplex PCR; TCRdb's table is partial and in-frame only. The table lists 350,000 to 450,000 clones, more than 12% of them singletons. Germline V lookup: CDR1 MGHRA, CDR2 YSYEKL. This CDR3 contains 16 residues. Unmatched junction bases numbered 11, after V lost 5 bases and J lost 5 bases.

The chain employs TRBV4-1 and TRBJ2-3; TRBD2 agrees at 9 bases. This TCR came from a woman under 30 in good health. Material: naive CD4+ T cells from blood. The CDR3 here is CASSILAGDPRDTQYF. The CDR3 bases are TGCGCCAGCAGCATATTAGCGGGAGACCCTAGAGATACGCAGTATTTT.